Listed below are T cell receptor beta chains from one sample, sequenced in a study of cytomegalovirus exposure and HLA in healthy donors. Repertoires were generated with immunoSEQ multiplex PCR, while TCRdb's copy carries only in-frame clones and drops some. The sample contains approximately 160,000 clones, 60% to 85% of which appear only once. Sample: PBMCs. These receptors originate from a male donor in good health and CMV-seropositive. CDR3s include the opening cysteine and the closing phenylalanine or tryptophan. Each record gives: J gene, V gene, D gene, clone size, CDR3 protein, CDR3 DNA. A D gene is named only where the DNA matches it firmly. Some rows have no size entry. The others give once, few or many, or a class for an expanded clone.

TRBJ1-2 | TRBV19 | - | - | CASSPRGSEIYGYTF | TGTGCCAGTAGTCCCCGAGGGTCGGAGATCTATGGCTACACCTTC
TRBJ2-5 | TRBV2 | - | - | CASRAMTSLETQYF | TGTGCCAGCAGGGCCATGACTAGTCTCGAGACCCAGTACTTC
TRBJ1-6 | TRBV12-5 | - | - | CASGLDAIDRRSSYNSPLHF | TGTGCTAGTGGTTTGGACGCTATCGACAGGCGGAGCTCCTATAATTCACCCCTCCACTTT
TRBJ2-3 | TRBV6-1 | TRBD2 | - | CASSGTSGGADTQYF | TGTGCCAGCAGTGGGACTAGCGGGGGGGCAGATACGCAGTATTTT
TRBJ1-1 | TRBV2 | - | few | CASSEALRGINTEAFF | TGTGCCAGCAGTGAAGCGCTTCGAGGGATTAACACTGAAGCTTTCTTT
TRBJ1-2 | TRBV4-1 | - | - | CASSPGVRGTGGYTF | TGCGCCAGCAGCCCCGGCGTAAGGGGTACAGGTGGCTACACCTTC
TRBJ2-3 | TRBV10-3 | - | once | CAISTLAQSTDTQYF | TGTGCCATCAGCACCCTGGCCCAAAGCACAGATACGCAGTATTTT
TRBJ1-1 | TRBV6-5 | TRBD1 | few | CASSYSNRGKTEAFF | TGTGCCAGCAGTTACTCGAACAGGGGAAAAACTGAAGCTTTCTTT
TRBJ1-2 | TRBV7-9 | TRBD1 | few | CASSPTGDPHGYTF | TGTGCCAGCAGCCCGACAGGGGACCCGCATGGCTACACCTTC
TRBJ2-7 | TRBV6-1 | - | few | CAIKGQLAYEQYF | TGTGCCATCAAGGGGCAGCTAGCCTACGAGCAGTACTTC
TRBJ2-1 | TRBV19 | - | - | CASSTGREYNEQFF | TGTGCCAGTAGTACGGGTAGAGAATACAATGAGCAGTTCTTC
TRBJ2-1 | TRBV7-8 | TRBD2 | - | CASSFVQRGRPYNEQFF | TGTGCCAGCAGCTTTGTCCAGCGGGGTCGCCCCTACAATGAGCAGTTCTTC
TRBJ1-2 | TRBV4-1 | - | few | CASSQDYRSVANGYTF | TGCGCCAGCAGCCAGGACTACAGGTCGGTCGCGAATGGCTACACCTTC
TRBJ2-5 | TRBV5-6 | TRBD2 | - | CASTLLSGGAGETQYF | TGTGCCAGCACCTTACTAAGCGGGGGGGCGGGTGAGACCCAGTACTTC
TRBJ2-5 | TRBV4-2 | TRBD2 | few | CASSQRSGLAGEGAQYF | TGTGCCAGCAGCCAACGCTCGGGACTAGCGGGGGAGGGGGCCCAGTACTTC
TRBJ1-1 | TRBV6-6 | - | few | CASSYSRETEAFF | TGTGCCAGCAGTTACTCGAGGGAAACTGAAGCTTTCTTT
TRBJ1-2 | TRBV9 | TRBD1 | - | CASSIEGAGYTF | TGTGCCAGTTCCATTGAGGGGGCTGGCTACACCTTC
TRBJ2-3 | TRBV6-5 | TRBD2 | - | CASTERGGGDTQYF | TGTGCCAGTACCGAGCGGGGCGGGGGGGATACGCAGTATTTT
TRBJ2-2 | TRBV30 | TRBD1 | few | CAWTGTGRTGELFF | TGTGCCTGGACCGGGACAGGGCGCACCGGGGAGCTGTTTTTT
TRBJ1-4 | TRBV7-2 | TRBD1 | - | CASSRDRGNEKLFF | TGTGCCAGCAGTCGTGACAGGGGTAATGAAAAACTGTTTTTT
TRBJ2-7 | TRBV6-1 | TRBD1 | - | CASRGRGSSYEQYF | TGTGCCAGCAGGGGCAGGGGGAGCTCCTACGAGCAGTACTTC
TRBJ1-4 | TRBV19 | TRBD1 | few | CASSIVGQGNEKLFF | TGTGCCAGTAGTATTGTGGGACAGGGGAATGAAAAACTGTTTTTT
TRBJ1-6 | TRBV4-1 | - | - | CASSQVGLTYPIYNSPLHF | TGCGCCAGCAGCCAAGTGGGACTCACTTATCCCATTTATAATTCACCCCTCCACTTT
TRBJ1-1 | TRBV7-3 | TRBD1 | - | CASSLGTGNTEAFF | TGTGCCAGCAGCTTAGGGACAGGCAACACTGAAGCTTTCTTT
TRBJ1-5 | TRBV19 | - | - | CASSFTTGDQPQHF | TGTGCCAGTAGTTTTACGACAGGAGATCAGCCCCAGCATTTT
TRBJ2-5 | TRBV9 | - | - | CASSAVGHRSQETQYF | TGTGCCAGCAGCGCTGTCGGTCACAGGAGTCAAGAGACCCAGTACTTC
TRBJ1-2 | TRBV6-1 | - | - | CASSEVSGDYGYTF | TGTGCCAGCAGTGAAGTGTCAGGCGACTATGGCTACACCTTC
TRBJ2-1 | TRBV6-5 | - | - | CASSYSVGSNEQFF | TGTGCCAGCAGTTACTCGGTCGGGTCCAATGAGCAGTTCTTC
TRBJ2-2 | TRBV5-1 | TRBD1 | - | CASSWPGTGFGFTGELFF | TGCGCCAGCAGCTGGCCCGGGACAGGTTTCGGGTTTACCGGGGAGCTGTTTTTT
TRBJ1-1 | TRBV7-6 | - | - | CASSPRRGVNTEAFF | TGTGCCAGCAGCCCTCGGAGGGGCGTGAACACTGAAGCTTTCTTT
TRBJ1-5 | TRBV7-6 | - | - | CASGLGGNQPQHF | TGTGCCAGCGGCCTTGGTGGCAATCAGCCCCAGCATTTT
TRBJ2-3 | TRBV29-1 | TRBD2 | - | CSGGTSGASTDTQYF | TGCAGCGGTGGCACTAGCGGGGCTAGCACAGATACGCAGTATTTT
TRBJ1-1 | TRBV19 | TRBD1 | - | CASTERNRGWNTEAFF | TGTGCCAGTACCGAACGGAACAGGGGGTGGAACACTGAAGCTTTCTTT
TRBJ2-7 | TRBV18 | - | - | CASSHPGQRAYEQYF | TGTGCCAGCTCACATCCGGGACAAAGAGCCTACGAGCAGTACTTC
TRBJ1-6 | TRBV27 | - | - | CASSFLSSSYNSPLHF | TGTGCCAGCAGTTTCCTTAGTAGCTCCTATAATTCACCCCTCCACTTT
TRBJ2-2 | TRBV4-1 | - | few | CASSQQGPGELFF | TGCGCCAGCAGCCAACAGGGTCCCGGGGAGCTGTTTTTT
TRBJ2-3 | TRBV9 | TRBD1 | - | CASSPSDRGDTQYF | TGTGCCAGCAGCCCATCAGACAGGGGGGATACGCAGTATTTT
TRBJ1-6 | TRBV30 | - | once | CAWSEQSNSPLHF | TGTGCCTGGAGTGAACAGTCAAATTCACCCCTCCACTTT
TRBJ2-7 | TRBV5-4 | TRBD2 | - | CASSLGLAGGRQYF | TGTGCCAGCAGCTTGGGACTAGCGGGGGGCCGGCAGTACTTC
TRBJ2-7 | TRBV14 | - | - | CASSQRLTFTYEQYF | TGTGCCAGCAGCCAAAGACTTACATTCACCTACGAGCAGTACTTC
TRBJ1-3 | TRBV9 | - | - | CASSVGYGSGNTIYF | TGTGCCAGCAGCGTAGGTTACGGCTCTGGAAACACCATATATTTT
TRBJ2-5 | TRBV6-1 | TRBD2 | - | CASSGFIAGGETQYF | TGTGCCAGCAGTGGATTTATAGCGGGAGGGGAGACCCAGTACTTC
TRBJ1-2 | TRBV6-6 | - | - | CASSYSELNYGYTF | TGTGCCAGCAGTTACTCAGAGTTAAACTATGGCTACACCTTC
TRBJ2-3 | TRBV19 | TRBD2 | - | CASSPGTGGTQYF | TGTGCCAGTAGTCCCGGGACGGGAGGGACGCAGTATTTT
TRBJ2-5 | TRBV7-2 | TRBD2 | few | CASSITPGLAGGPKTQYF | TGTGCCAGCAGCATCACCCCGGGACTAGCGGGGGGGCCGAAGACCCAGTACTTC